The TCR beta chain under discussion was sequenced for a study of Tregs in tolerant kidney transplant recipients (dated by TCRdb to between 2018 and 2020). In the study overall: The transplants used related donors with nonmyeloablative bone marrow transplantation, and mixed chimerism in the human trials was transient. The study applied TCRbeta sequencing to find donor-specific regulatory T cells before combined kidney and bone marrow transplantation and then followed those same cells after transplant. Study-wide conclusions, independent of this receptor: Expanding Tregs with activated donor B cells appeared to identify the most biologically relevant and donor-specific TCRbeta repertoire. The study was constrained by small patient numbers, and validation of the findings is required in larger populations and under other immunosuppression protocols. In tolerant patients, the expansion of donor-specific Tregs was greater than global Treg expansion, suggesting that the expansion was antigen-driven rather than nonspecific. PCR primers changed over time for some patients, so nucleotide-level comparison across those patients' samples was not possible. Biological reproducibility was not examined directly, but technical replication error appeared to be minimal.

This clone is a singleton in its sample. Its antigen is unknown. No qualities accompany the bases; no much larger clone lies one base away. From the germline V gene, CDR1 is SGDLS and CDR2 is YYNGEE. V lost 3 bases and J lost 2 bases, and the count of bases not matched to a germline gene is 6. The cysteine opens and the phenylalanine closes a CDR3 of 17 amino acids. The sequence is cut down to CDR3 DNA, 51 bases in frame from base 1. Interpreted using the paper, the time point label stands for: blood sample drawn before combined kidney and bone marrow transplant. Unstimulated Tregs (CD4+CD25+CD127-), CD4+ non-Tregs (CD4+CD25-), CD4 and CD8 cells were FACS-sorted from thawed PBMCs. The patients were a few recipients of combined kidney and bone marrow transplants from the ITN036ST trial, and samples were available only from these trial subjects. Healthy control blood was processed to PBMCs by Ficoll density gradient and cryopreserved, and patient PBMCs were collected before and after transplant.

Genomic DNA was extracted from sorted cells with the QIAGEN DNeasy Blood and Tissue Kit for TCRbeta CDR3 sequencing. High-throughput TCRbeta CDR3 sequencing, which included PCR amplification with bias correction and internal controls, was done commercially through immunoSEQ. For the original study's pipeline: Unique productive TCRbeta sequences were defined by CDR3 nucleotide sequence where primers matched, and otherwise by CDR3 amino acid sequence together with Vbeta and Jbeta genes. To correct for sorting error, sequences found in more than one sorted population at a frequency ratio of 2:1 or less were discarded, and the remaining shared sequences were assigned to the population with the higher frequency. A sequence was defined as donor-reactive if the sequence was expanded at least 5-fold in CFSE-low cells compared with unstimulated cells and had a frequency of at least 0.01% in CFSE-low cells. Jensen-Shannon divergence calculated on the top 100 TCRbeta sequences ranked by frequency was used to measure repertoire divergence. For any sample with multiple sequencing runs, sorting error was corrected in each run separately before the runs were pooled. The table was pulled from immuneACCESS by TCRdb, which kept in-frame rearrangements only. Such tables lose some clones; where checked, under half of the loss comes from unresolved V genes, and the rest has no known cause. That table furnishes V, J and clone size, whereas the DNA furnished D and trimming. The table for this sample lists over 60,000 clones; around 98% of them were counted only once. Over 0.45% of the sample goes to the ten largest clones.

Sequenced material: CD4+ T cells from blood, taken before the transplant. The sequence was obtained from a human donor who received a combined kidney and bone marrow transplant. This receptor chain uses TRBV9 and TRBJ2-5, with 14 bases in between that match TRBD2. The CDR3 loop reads CASSDGLAGGTQETQYF. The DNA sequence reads TGTGCCAGCAGCGACGGACTAGCGGGAGGAACACAAGAGACCCAGTACTTC.